The T cell receptor (beta chain) described here comes from a study of blood T cell repertoires in COVID-19. Across the study: Specimens from acute and convalescent COVID-19 originated in the United States, Italy and Spain. The analysed material was cDNA or gDNA that came from T cells, B-cell-depleted T cells, or PBMCs.

In the original analysis: Nucleated cell number was recorded as an estimate derived from reference gene primer amplification. The data were produced by immunoSEQ multiplex PCR, yet TCRdb's version contains in-frame clones alone and is incomplete. For V, J and clone size, that table is used; D and trimming come from the DNA. The data contain tens of thousands of clones, approximately 80% of them singletons. Details on this clone: One end of the junction does not line up with germline, which may come from a read error.

The CDR3 has 14 amino acids. CDR1 LGHDT and CDR2 YNNKEL come from the germline V gene (reference sequence). Sequencing was done on a sample of peripheral blood. The sequence came from a man aged 65 to 85 with acute or convalescent COVID-19. This rearrangement joins TRBV3-1 (or the pseudogene TRBV3-2) to TRBJ1-1; tentatively, D is TRBD1 (6 bases). The CDR3 coding sequence is TGTGCCAGCAGCCAACCCCAGGGGAACGCTGAAGCTTTCTTT. It translates to CASSQPQGNAEAFF.